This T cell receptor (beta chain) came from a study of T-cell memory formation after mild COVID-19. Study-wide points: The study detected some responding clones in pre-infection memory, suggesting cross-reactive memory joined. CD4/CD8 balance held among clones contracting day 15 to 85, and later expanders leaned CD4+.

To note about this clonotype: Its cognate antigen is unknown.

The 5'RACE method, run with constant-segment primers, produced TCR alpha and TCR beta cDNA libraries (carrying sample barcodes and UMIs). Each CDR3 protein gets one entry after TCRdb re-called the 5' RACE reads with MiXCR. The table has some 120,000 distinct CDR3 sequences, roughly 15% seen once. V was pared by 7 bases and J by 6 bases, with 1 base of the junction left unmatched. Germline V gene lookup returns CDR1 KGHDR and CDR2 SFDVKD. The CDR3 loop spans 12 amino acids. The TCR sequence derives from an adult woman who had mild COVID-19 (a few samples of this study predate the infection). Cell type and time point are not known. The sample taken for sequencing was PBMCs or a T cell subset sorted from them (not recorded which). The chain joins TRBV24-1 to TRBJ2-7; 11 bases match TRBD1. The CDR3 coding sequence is TGTGCCACCAGGGGGACAGGGGGCGAGCAGTACTTC. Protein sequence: CATRGTGGEQYF.